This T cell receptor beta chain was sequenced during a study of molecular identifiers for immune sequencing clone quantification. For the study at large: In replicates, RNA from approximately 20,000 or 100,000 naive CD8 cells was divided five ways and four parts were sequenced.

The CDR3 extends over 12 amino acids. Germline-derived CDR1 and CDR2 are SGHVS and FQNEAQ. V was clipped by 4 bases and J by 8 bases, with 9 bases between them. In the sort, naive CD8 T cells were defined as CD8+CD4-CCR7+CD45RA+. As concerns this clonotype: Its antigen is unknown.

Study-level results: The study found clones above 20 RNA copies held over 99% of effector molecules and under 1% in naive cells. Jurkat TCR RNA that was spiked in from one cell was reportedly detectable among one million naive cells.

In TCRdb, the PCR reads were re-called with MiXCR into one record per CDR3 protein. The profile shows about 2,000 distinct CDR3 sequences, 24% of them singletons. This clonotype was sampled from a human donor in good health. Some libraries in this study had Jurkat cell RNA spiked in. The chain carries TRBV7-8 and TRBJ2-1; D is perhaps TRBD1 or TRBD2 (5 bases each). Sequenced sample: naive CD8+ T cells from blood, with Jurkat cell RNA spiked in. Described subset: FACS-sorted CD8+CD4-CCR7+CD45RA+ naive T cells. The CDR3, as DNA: TGTGCCAGCAGCTGGGGGAAAGATGAGCAGTTCTTC. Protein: CASSWGKDEQFF.